This TCR beta chain was captured by sequencing in a study of tumor and adjacent non-tumor tissue in lung cancer. Study-wide context: Histology: about 13 adenocarcinoma, a couple of squamous cell carcinoma, 1 small cell lung cancer.

The template was RNA from unsorted bulk tissue. More than 3 cm separated this lung sample from the edge of the tumor. Three rounds of nested PCR, following a modified ARM-PCR protocol, produced the TCRbeta library. A single record per CDR3 protein comes from TCRdb applying MiXCR to the multiplex PCR reads. The sample lists 90,000 to 100,000 distinct CDR3 sequences; 75% to 90% were seen once. Of note for this clonotype: Its antigen is unidentified. The junction departs from germline at one end; a sequencing error may be responsible.

Study findings and constraints: Significantly higher TCR diversity was found in tumor than normal lung. In normal lung, the top 100 clones were significantly more dominant than in tumor.

The TCR was taken from a man aged 55-75 years with small cell lung cancer. Sequencing input: distant non-tumor lung tissue.

Here the CDR3 reads CASNQVLQGGWTDTQHF. CDR3 in DNA: TGTGCCAGCAACCAAGTTCTACAGGGTGGGTGGACAGATACGCAGCATTTT. The chain has TRBV4-2 and TRBJ2-3, with a possible D match to TRBD1 (6 bases). The DNA matches TRBJ1-5 better at its end, which makes the J call doubtful. CDR3 length: 17 amino acids. CDR1 is LGHNA and CDR2 is YNFKEQ in the germline V gene.